This T cell receptor (beta chain) emerged from a study of blood T cell repertoires in COVID-19. For the study at large: Italy, Spain and the United States were the sources of the convalescent and acute COVID-19 samples. T cells, B-cell-depleted T cells, or PBMCs supplied cDNA or gDNA.

The CDR3 contains 16 residues. Germline CDR1 and CDR2: MDHEN and SYDVKM. V was pared by 4 bases and J by 7 bases, with 13 bases of the junction left unmatched. Data came from immunoSEQ multiplex PCR; TCRdb stores just in-frame clones and leaves some out. This sample yields 140,000 or so clones, of which around 90% are seen a single time; about 10% belongs to the top ten. The gene calls are TRBV28 and TRBJ1-2, with 9 positions matching TRBD1. The sequence came from a man between 60 and 70 years old with active or convalescent COVID-19. Sample: peripheral blood. The CDR3 DNA follows: TGTGCCAGCAGTTCCCTCTTACAGGGGGCTCATGGTGGCTACACCTTC. Its protein is CASSSLLQGAHGGYTF.